These 17 T cell receptor beta chains came from one sample sequenced in a study of cytotoxic CD8 clonotypes in ibrutinib-treated CLL. Sequencing was performed with immunoSEQ multiplex PCR; in TCRdb, only in-frame clones are kept and a portion is missing. The sample lists tens of thousands of clones; roughly 86% were seen once. Sequences were derived from PBMCs, sampled before ibrutinib treatment. Source of these receptors: a human donor with chronic lymphocytic leukemia.

The gene calls are TRBV6-6 and TRBJ1-1; 7 bases match TRBD1. Germline CDR1 and CDR2: MNHNY and SVGAGI (reference sequence). This CDR3 spans 14 amino acids. With V trimmed by 6 bases and J by 5 bases, 9 bases remained unmatched. The CDR3, as DNA: TGTGCCAGCAGCCCCTCGACAGGGCGTACTGAAGCTTTCTTT. It translates to CASSPSTGRTEAFF.

V and J are TRBV7-2 and TRBJ2-7; D might be TRBD2 (5 bases). The germline V gene encodes CDR1 SGHTA and CDR2 FQGNSA. The V end lost 3 bases, the J end lost 4 bases, and 10 bases lay between the germline ends. CDR3 length: 13 residues. The CDR3 sequence: CASSLGVGYEQYF. The CDR3 coding sequence is TGTGCCAGCAGCTTGGGAGTGGGGTACGAGCAGTACTTC.

This chain links TRBV28 with TRBJ2-7; D is perhaps TRBD1 (6 bases). From germline, CDR1 is MDHEN and CDR2 SYDVKM. The V and J ends lost 1 base and 5 bases respectively, with 12 bases between them. This CDR3 comprises 14 residues. The CDR3 nucleotides are TGTGCCAGCAGTTTATCGGGGCAGGGGAACGAGCAGTACTTC. Its protein product is CASSLSGQGNEQYF.

The rearrangement joins TRBV7-3 to TRBJ2-1, with D uncertain. CDR3 length: 15 amino acids. Germline CDR1 and CDR2: SGHTA and FQGTGA. V lost 4 bases and J lost 1, with 11 bases in between. CDR3 residues: CASSSERASYNEQFF. DNA for the CDR3: TGTGCCAGCAGCTCCGAAAGGGCGTCCTACAATGAGCAGTTCTTC.

The chain carries TRBV11-3 and TRBJ2-2; D may be TRBD2 (5 bases). This CDR3 region has 17 residues. Trimming took off 2 bases at V and 0 bases at J, with 13 bases between the two ends. Looked up from germline, CDR1 is SGHNT and CDR2 is YENEEA. The CDR3 reads CASSLYGGQSNTGELFF. The CDR3 region has the DNA TGTGCCAGCAGCTTATATGGCGGGCAGTCGAACACCGGGGAGCTGTTTTTT.

The chain has TRBV9 and TRBJ1-6, with D possibly being TRBD1 (5 bases). V was pared by 2 bases and J by 10 bases, with 13 bases between. Germline V CDR1 and CDR2: SGDLS, YYNGEE. The length of the CDR3 is 14 residues. The CDR3 DNA follows: TGTGCCAGCAGCGTCCAGGGTTCGTACTCACCCCTCCACTTT. Protein sequence: CASSVQGSYSPLHF.

This clone has only one observation. This chain connects TRBV19 to TRBJ1-2; D is perhaps TRBD1 (5 bases). The V gene lost 0 bases and the J gene lost 7 bases, with 18 bases spanning the gap. Germline-derived CDR1 and CDR2 are LNHDA and SQIVND (reference sequence). This CDR3 has 16 residues. CDR3 sequence: CASSIDSWQGVFGYTF. The DNA for the CDR3 is TGTGCCAGTAGTATAGATTCGTGGCAGGGAGTTTTTGGCTACACCTTC.

Only a few counts were recorded for this clone. The rearrangement joins TRBV19 to TRBJ1-3; D uncertain. Germline V lookup: CDR1 LNHDA, CDR2 SQIVND (reference sequence). CDR3 length: 13 amino acids. Trimming removed 4 bases from V and 1 base from J, with 5 bases in between. This CDR3 is CASSTGSGNTIYF. The CDR3 nucleotides read TGTGCCAGTAGTACAGGTTCTGGAAACACCATATATTTT. The full variable domain, in which reference TRBV19 and TRBJ1-3 provide the parts outside the CDR3, is DGGITQSPKYLFRKEGQNVTLSCEQNLNHDAMYWYRQDPGQGLRLIYYSQIVNDFQKGDIAEGYSVSREKKESFPLTVTSAQKNPTAFYLCASSTGSGNTIYFGEGSWLTVV.

The V and J genes are TRBV6-1 and TRBJ2-3, with 10 bases fitting TRBD2. Germline trimming cut 2 bases from V and 5 bases from J; bases unmatched to any gene: 4. The germline V gene encodes CDR1 MNHNS and CDR2 SASEGT. The CDR3 sequence is 15 residues long. The CDR3 DNA is TGTGCCAGCAGTGAAAGCGGGAGGGTAGTAGATACGCAGTATTTT. Translation: CASSESGRVVDTQYF.

The chain joins TRBV28 to TRBJ2-5; unclear D gene. Per the germline V gene, CDR1 is MDHEN and CDR2 is SYDVKM. This CDR3 has 13 amino acids. This CDR3 reads CGSMGMSLETQYF. CDR3 sequence (DNA): TGTGGGTCGATGGGTATGTCGCTCGAGACCCAGTACTTC.

The rearrangement joins TRBV5-5 to TRBJ2-1; TRBD2 is a possible D gene (5 bases). The V gene's germline CDR1 is SGHKS and CDR2 YYEKEE (reference sequence). CDR3 length: 16 amino acids. V lost 2 bases to trimming and J lost 4 bases, with 16 bases between them. As DNA, the CDR3 is TGTGCCAGCAGCTTAGGGAGACTCCGATTATACAATGAGCAGTTCTTC. This sequence encodes CASSLGRLRLYNEQFF.

The chain links TRBV19 to TRBJ2-2, with 8 bases identical to TRBD2. CDR3 length: 15 amino acids. Germline V gives CDR1 LNHDA, CDR2 SQIVND (reference sequence). The J segment lost 6 bases and the V segment lost 7 bases, leaving 10 bases of the junction unmatched. This chain's CDR3 is CASTPFSAGAGELFF. The CDR3 DNA sequence: TGTGCCAGTACCCCCTTCTCAGCGGGAGCCGGGGAGCTGTTTTTT.

The gene calls are TRBV7-9 and TRBJ1-2; D perhaps matches TRBD1 (5 bases). Germline loops: CDR1 SEHNR, CDR2 FQNEAQ (reference sequence). The CDR3 is made up of 13 amino acids. V dropped 7 bases and J dropped 1 base, with 10 bases sitting between them. CDR3: CASNPTVNYGYTF. In nucleotides, the CDR3 is TGTGCCAGCAACCCGACAGTTAACTATGGCTACACCTTC.

The genes are TRBV5-1 and TRBJ1-1; D might be TRBD1 (5 bases). CDR1 and CDR2 (germline): SGHRS, YFSETQ. Deletions cut 3 bases from V and 3 bases from J, with 15 bases between. This CDR3 has 15 amino acids. This chain's CDR3 is CASSWQWGSDTEAFF. The DNA for the CDR3 is TGCGCCAGCAGCTGGCAGTGGGGGTCCGACACTGAAGCTTTCTTT. Filled out from reference TRBV5-1 and TRBJ1-1, the complete variable domain reads KAGVTQTPRYLIKTRGQQVTLSCSPISGHRSVSWYQQTPGQGLQFLFEYFSETQRNKGNFPGRFSGRQFSNSRSEMNVSTLELGDSALYLCASSWQWGSDTEAFFGQGTRLTVV.

This chain links TRBV9 with TRBJ1-4, with a weak D call TRBD1 (6 bases). CDR3 length: 13 amino acids. V was shortened by 4 bases and J by 7 bases, with 11 bases between the two germline ends. Germline assignment: CDR1 SGDLS and CDR2 YYNGEE. The CDR3 is CASSQTGSEKLFF. The CDR3 DNA is TGTGCCAGCAGCCAAACAGGGAGTGAAAAACTGTTTTTT. The variable domain in full, completed from reference TRBV9 and TRBJ1-4, reads DSGVTQTPKHLITATGQRVTLRCSPRSGDLSVYWYQQSLDQGLQFLIQYYNGEERAKGNILERFSAQQFPDLHSELNLSSLELGDSALYFCASSQTGSEKLFFGSGTQLSVL.

The V call is TRBV4-1, the J call TRBJ2-3; D uncertain. V was pared by 0 bases and J by 4 bases, with 11 bases between. CDR1 is MGHRA and CDR2 is YSYEKL in the germline V gene. The CDR3 contains 15 residues. CDR3: CASSQEDRAADTQYF. The CDR3 DNA follows: TGCGCCAGCAGCCAAGAAGACCGGGCGGCAGATACGCAGTATTTT.

The table lists this clone with a count of one. The V call is TRBV10-2, the J call TRBJ1-5, with unresolved D. Germline values: CDR1 WSHSY, CDR2 SAAADI. The CDR3 has 15 amino acids. Trimming took 8 bases from V and 3 from J, leaving 17 bases between them. The CDR3 is CASGTEKTFNQPQHF. CDR3 bases: TGCGCCAGCGGAACAGAGAAGACATTCAATCAGCCCCAGCATTTT.